This T cell receptor beta chain was recovered during a study of CD8+CD57+ T cells in acquired aplastic anemia. About the study: Quantities of DNA derived from sorted CD4+ and CD8+ cells averaged 3.2 ug. General study results and limits: Patients shared twenty-nine CD8+ CDR3 sequences with controls.

For CDR3 and TCR beta VDJ profiling, genomic DNA was the template used. From the reads, TCRdb called clonotypes with MiXCR, one entry per CDR3 protein. The table records 200,000 to 300,000 distinct CDR3 sequences, around 82% of them present only once. This clonotype occurred once. The antigen remains undetermined. Given the absence of the conserved phenylalanine or tryptophan at the CDR3 end, a read error is likely. For sequencing, patients were chosen who had shown expansion of CD8+CD57+ cells by flow cytometry. Every one of the patients had aplastic anemia (severe, acquired). Blood came from patients not yet given any therapy. This CDR3 spans 14 amino acids. V was trimmed by 10 bases and J by 7 bases, leaving 22 bases between them. Germline V gene lookup returns CDR1 SNHLY and CDR2 FYNNEI.

The clonotype originates from a human donor with aplastic anemia. The V and J genes are TRBV2 and TRBJ2-5, with a weak D call TRBD2 (5 bases). Source material: sorted CD4+, CD8+, or CD8+CD57+ T cells (not recorded which) from PBMCs. CDR3 residues: CANGVAAYHTTQYV. For the CDR3, the DNA is TGTGCCAACGGGGTCGCGGCGTACCATACGACCCAGTACGTC.